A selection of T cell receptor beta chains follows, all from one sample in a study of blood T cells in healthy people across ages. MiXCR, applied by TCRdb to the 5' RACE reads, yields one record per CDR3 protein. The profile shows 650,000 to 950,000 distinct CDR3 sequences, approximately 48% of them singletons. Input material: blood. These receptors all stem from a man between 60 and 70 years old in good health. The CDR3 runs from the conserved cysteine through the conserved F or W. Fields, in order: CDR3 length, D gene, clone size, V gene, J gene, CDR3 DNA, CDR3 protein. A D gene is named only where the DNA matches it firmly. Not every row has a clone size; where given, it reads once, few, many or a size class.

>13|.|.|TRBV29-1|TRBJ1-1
TGCAGCGTTGAAGAGAGCTGGGGCTCTGAAGCTTTCTTT
CSVEESWGSEAFF
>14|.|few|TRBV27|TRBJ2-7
TGTGCCAGCAGTCCCGGACAGATACTCTACGAGCAGTACTTC
CASSPGQILYEQYF
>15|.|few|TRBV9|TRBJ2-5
TGTGCCAGCAGCGTATCGGGTGACAGCCGGGAGACCCAGTACTTC
CASSVSGDSRETQYF
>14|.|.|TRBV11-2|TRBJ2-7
TGTGCCAGCAGCCCAAACAGGGCCCTCCACGAGCAGTACTTC
CASSPNRALHEQYF
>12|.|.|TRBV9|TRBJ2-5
TGTGCCAGCAGCCGTAGGGGAACTGAGCAGTACTTC
CASSRRGTEQYF
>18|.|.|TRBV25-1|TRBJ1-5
TGTGCCAGCAGTGAATATAAGACAGGCTCGACCATTACTCAGCCCCAGCATTTT
CASSEYKTGSTITQPQHF
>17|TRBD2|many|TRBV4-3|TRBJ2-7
TGCGCCAGCAGCCAAGATCTGGGTAGCGGGTACTCCTACGAGCAGTACTTC
CASSQDLGSGYSYEQYF
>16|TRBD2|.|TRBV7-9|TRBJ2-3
TGTGCCAGCAGCAGACGGACTAGCGGGGGGGCGGATACGCAGTATTTT
CASSRRTSGGADTQYF
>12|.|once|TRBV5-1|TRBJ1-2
TGCGCCAGCAGCCCCCGAAACTATGGCTACACCTTC
CASSPRNYGYTF
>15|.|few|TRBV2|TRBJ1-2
TGTGCCAGCAGTGAGAGGCAGGGGATTAACTATGGCTACACCTTC
CASSERQGINYGYTF
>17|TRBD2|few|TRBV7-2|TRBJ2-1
TGTGCCAGCAGCTTAGTCAAAGCGGGGGGATATAGAAATGAGCAGTTCTTC
CASSLVKAGGYRNEQFF
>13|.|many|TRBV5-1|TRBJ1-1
TGCGCCAGCTCCCGAGAAGGGAACACTGAAGCTTTCTTT
CASSREGNTEAFF
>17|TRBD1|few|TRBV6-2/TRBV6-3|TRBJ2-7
TGTGCCAGCAGTTATCCCCCGGATCGGACAGGGCTTTACGAGCAGTACTTC
CASSYPPDRTGLYEQYF
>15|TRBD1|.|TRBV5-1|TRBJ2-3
TGCGCCAGCAGCTTGGAGGGACAGGAGACAGATACGCAGTATTTT
CASSLEGQETDTQYF
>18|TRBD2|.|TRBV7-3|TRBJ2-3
TGTGCCAGCAGCTTAGGACTAGCGCGGGGGGGCAGCACAGATACGCAGTATTTT
CASSLGLARGGSTDTQYF
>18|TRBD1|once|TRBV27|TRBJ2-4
TGTGCCAGCAGTTTATCACCGGGACAGGGGTTAGGCAAAAACATTCAGTACTTC
CASSLSPGQGLGKNIQYF
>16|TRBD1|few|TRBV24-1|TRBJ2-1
TGTGCCACCAGTGACCCGACAGGGAAACTGGGCAATGAGCAGTTCTTC
CATSDPTGKLGNEQFF
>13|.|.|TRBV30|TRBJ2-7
TGTGCCTGGGGACAGCCGGGTTCATCCGAGCAGTACTTC
CAWGQPGSSEQYF
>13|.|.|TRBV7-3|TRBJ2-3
TGTGCCAGCAGCCAAGGCATTCCAGATACGCAGTATTTT
CASSQGIPDTQYF
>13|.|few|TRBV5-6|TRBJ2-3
TGTGCCAGCAGCTCCCCAAGCTCGGATACGCAGTATTTT
CASSSPSSDTQYF
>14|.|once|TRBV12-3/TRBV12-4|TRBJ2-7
TGTGCCAACAGTCACGGCGGAGCCTCCTACGAGCAGTACTTC
CANSHGGASYEQYF